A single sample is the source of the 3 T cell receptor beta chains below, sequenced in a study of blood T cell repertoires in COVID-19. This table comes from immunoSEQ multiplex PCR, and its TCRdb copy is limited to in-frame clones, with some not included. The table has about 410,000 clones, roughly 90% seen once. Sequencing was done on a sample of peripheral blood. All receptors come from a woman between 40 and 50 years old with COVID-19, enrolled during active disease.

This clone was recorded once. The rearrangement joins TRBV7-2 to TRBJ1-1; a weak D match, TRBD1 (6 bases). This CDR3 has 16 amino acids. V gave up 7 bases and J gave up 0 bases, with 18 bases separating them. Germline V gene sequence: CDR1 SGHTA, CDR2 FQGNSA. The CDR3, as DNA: TGTGCCAGCACGAGGGGGTTGGGGGCGGTGAACACTGAAGCTTTCTTT. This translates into CASTRGLGAVNTEAFF. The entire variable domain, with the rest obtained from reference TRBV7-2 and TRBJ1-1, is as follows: GAGVSQSPSNKVTEKGKDVELRCDPISGHTALYWYRQSLGQGLEFLIYFQGNSAPDKSGLPSDRFSAERTGGSVSTLTIQRTQQEDSAVYLCASTRGLGAVNTEAFFGQGTRLTVV.

The CDR3 sequence is CASGPRKSGGTAGNQPQHF. The CDR3 coding sequence is TGTGCCAGCGGTCCGCGCAAGTCGGGGGGAACGGCAGGCAATCAGCCCCAGCATTTT. V and J are TRBV27 and TRBJ1-5; D is perhaps TRBD1 (5 bases). The V end was cut by 8 bases, the J end by 2 bases, with 28 bases between. The CDR3 sequence is 19 residues long. The germline V gene has CDR1 MNHEY and CDR2 SMNVEV (reference sequence).

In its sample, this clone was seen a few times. The CDR3 region is CASSSGFLGEQYF. The CDR3 DNA reads TGTGCCAGCAGCTCCGGGTTCCTGGGCGAGCAGTACTTC. The V gene is TRBV7-3, the J gene TRBJ2-7, with D uncertain. The length of the CDR3 is 13 residues. Germline loops: CDR1 SGHTA, CDR2 FQGTGA. Trimming took off 4 bases at V and 6 bases at J, with 13 bases between the two ends.